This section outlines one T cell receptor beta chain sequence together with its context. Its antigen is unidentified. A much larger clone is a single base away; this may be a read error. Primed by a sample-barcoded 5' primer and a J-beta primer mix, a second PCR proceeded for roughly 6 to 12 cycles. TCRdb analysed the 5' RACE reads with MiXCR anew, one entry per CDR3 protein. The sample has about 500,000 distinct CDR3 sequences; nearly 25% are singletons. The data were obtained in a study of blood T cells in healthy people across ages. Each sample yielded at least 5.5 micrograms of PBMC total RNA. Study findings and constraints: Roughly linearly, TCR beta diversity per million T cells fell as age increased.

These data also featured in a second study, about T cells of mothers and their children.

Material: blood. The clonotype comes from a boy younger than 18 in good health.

This CDR3 is CSVDSSDSYNEQLF. In nucleotides, the CDR3 is TGCAGCGTGGACAGTTCCGACTCCTACAATGAGCAGCTCTTC. This chain links TRBV29-1 with TRBJ2-1, with TRBD1 as a possible D gene (6 bases). CDR1 and CDR2 from the germline V gene are SQVTM and ANQGSEA. This CDR3 has 14 amino acids.